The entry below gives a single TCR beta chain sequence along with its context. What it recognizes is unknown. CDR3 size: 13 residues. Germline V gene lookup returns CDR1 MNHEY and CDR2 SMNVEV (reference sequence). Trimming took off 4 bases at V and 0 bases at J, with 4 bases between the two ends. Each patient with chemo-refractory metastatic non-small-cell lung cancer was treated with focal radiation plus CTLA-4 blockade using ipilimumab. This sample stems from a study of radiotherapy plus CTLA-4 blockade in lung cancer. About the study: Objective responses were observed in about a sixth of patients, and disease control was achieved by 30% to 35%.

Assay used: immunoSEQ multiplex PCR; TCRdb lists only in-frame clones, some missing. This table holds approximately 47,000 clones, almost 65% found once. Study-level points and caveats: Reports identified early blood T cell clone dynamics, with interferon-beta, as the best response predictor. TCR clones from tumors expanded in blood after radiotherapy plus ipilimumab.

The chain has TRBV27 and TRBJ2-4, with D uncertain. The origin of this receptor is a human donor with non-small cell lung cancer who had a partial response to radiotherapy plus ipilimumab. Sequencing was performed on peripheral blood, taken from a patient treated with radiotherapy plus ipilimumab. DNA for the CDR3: TGTGCCAGCAGTTCCCTAGCCAAAAACATTCAGTACTTC. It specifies CASSSLAKNIQYF.